Each of the 26 T cell receptor beta chains below was sequenced from the same sample in a study of T cell responses to AZD1222 COVID-19 vaccine. Clones were read by immunoSEQ multiplex PCR, and TCRdb kept only the in-frame ones, dropping some. The sample carries 150,000 to 200,000 clones, over 70% recorded once. The starting material was peripheral blood, obtained on day 0 of MenACWY control vaccination. Receptors originate from an adult in good health.

V is TRBV5-4 and J is TRBJ2-1, with 7 bases identical to TRBD2. V was clipped by 2 bases and J by 4 bases; unmatched bases: 6. The CDR3 length is 15 residues. Germline CDR1 is SGHNT and CDR2 is YYREEE (reference sequence). The CDR3: CASSFQAGEYNEQFF. DNA for the CDR3: TGTGCCAGCAGCTTTCAGGCGGGAGAGTACAATGAGCAGTTCTTC.

This chain links TRBV28 with TRBJ1-2; possibly TRBD1 for D (6 bases). The CDR3 has 16 amino acids. The V and J ends lost 5 bases and 3 bases respectively, with 19 bases between them. Per the germline V gene, CDR1 is MDHEN and CDR2 is SYDVKM. This CDR3 reads CASSPGGAGTYYGYTF. The CDR3 nucleotides read TGTGCCAGCAGTCCTGGGGGGGCAGGAACCTACTATGGCTACACCTTC.

The rearrangement links TRBV12-3 or TRBV12-4 to TRBJ1-6; possible D gene TRBD1, 5 bases. This CDR3 is built from 12 residues. The ends were cut back, 6 bases at V and 9 bases at J, with 9 bases in the middle. The DNA for the CDR3 is TGTGCCAGCAGCCCAGGGAGTTCACCCCTCCACTTT. The encoded protein is CASSPGSSPLHF.

The J gene is TRBJ1-2, the V gene TRBV20-1; perhaps TRBD1 as D (5 bases). The germline V gene encodes CDR1 DFQATT and CDR2 SNEGSKA (reference sequence). CDR3 length equals 11 residues. CDR3 coding DNA: TGCACCCCGGAGGGGAACTATGGCTACACCTTC. As protein: CTPEGNYGYTF.

In its sample, this clone was seen a few times. V usage is TRBV7-8 and J usage is TRBJ1-1; TRBD1 is a possible D gene (5 bases). Per the germline V gene, CDR1 is SGHVS and CDR2 is FQNEAQ. The V end was cut by 7 bases, the J end by 4 bases, with 16 bases between. CDR3 size: 14 residues. Written as DNA, the CDR3 is TGTGCCAGCACCCGCTCCCCAGGGACCACTGAAGCTTTCTTT. Encoded protein: CASTRSPGTTEAFF.

V and J are TRBV6-6 and TRBJ1-5, with 8 bases aligning to TRBD1. The CDR3 length is 13 residues. Germline V gene sequence: CDR1 MNHNY, CDR2 SVGAGI (reference sequence). V gave up 5 bases and J gave up 5 bases; unmatched junction bases: 2. The CDR3 is CASSKQGDQPQHF. The DNA for the CDR3 is TGTGCCAGCAGTAAACAGGGGGATCAGCCCCAGCATTTT.

J is TRBJ2-5 and V is TRBV7-9; D not certain. The CDR3 consists of 15 residues. Trimming left V 2 bases short and J 0 bases short, with 10 bases between. In germline, CDR1 is SEHNR, CDR2 FQNEAQ (reference sequence). The CDR3 region has the DNA TGTGCCAGCAGCTTAAACCCCGCCGACCAAGAGACCCAGTACTTC. Protein: CASSLNPADQETQYF.

This chain connects TRBV5-1 to TRBJ1-3; 9 bases agree with TRBD1. Germline values: CDR1 SGHRS, CDR2 YFSETQ. The CDR3 spans 16 residues. The V and J ends lost 4 bases and 3 bases, in that order; junction bases with no gene match: 8. The CDR3 DNA is TGCGCCAGCAGCGGGGAACAGGGGGCTTATGGAAACACCATATATTTT. It specifies CASSGEQGAYGNTIYF.

This chain uses TRBV18 with TRBJ2-7; maybe TRBD2 (6 bases). CDR3 length: 13 amino acids. V lost 2 bases, J lost 3 bases, and 8 bases lay in between. Germline values: CDR1 KGHSH, CDR2 LQKENI. CDR3: CASSPLEGYEQYF. In DNA, the CDR3 is TGTGCCAGCTCACCATTGGAGGGCTACGAGCAGTACTTC. The full variable domain, completed using reference TRBV18 and TRBJ2-7, is NAGVMQNPRHLVRRRGQEARLRCSPMKGHSHVYWYRQLPEEGLKFMVYLQKENIIDESGMPKERFSAEFPKEGPSILRIQQVVRGDSAAYFCASSPLEGYEQYFGPGTRLTVT.

The chain recombines TRBV18 with TRBJ1-6; TRBD1 is a possible D gene (5 bases). The CDR3 covers 13 residues. V shed 2 bases and J shed 7 bases, with 6 bases lying between them. Germline-derived CDR1 and CDR2 are KGHSH and LQKENI. CDR3 DNA sequence: TGTGCCAGCTCACCAGGGGACAATTCACCCCTCCACTTT. Its translation is CASSPGDNSPLHF. The whole variable domain, filled in from reference TRBV18 and TRBJ1-6, reads NAGVMQNPRHLVRRRGQEARLRCSPMKGHSHVYWYRQLPEEGLKFMVYLQKENIIDESGMPKERFSAEFPKEGPSILRIQQVVRGDSAAYFCASSPGDNSPLHFGNGTRLTVT.

A word on this clone: The sample has other DNA sequences that encode this CDR3 too. The V call is TRBV5-6, the J call TRBJ2-7; 10 nucleotides match TRBD2. The CDR3 runs to 14 residues. V lost 0 bases to trimming and J lost 4 bases; unmatched junction nucleotides: 1. The germline V gene has CDR1 SGHDT and CDR2 YYEEEE. The CDR3 sequence: CASSLGTSGYEQYF. For the CDR3, the DNA is TGTGCCAGCAGCTTGGGGACTAGCGGATACGAGCAGTACTTC.

Only one count was recorded for this clone. This chain connects TRBV28 to TRBJ1-5; TRBD1 might be the D (6 bases). There are 15 residues in the CDR3. The V end lost 3 bases, the J end lost 4 bases, and 13 bases lay between the germline ends. Germline V lookup: CDR1 MDHEN, CDR2 SYDVKM. CDR3 sequence (DNA): TGTGCCAGCAGTTTGGAGGGGGTGGTAAATCAGCCCCAGCATTTT. This codes for CASSLEGVVNQPQHF.

The chain has TRBV5-8 and TRBJ2-7, with D perhaps matching TRBD2 (6 bases). This CDR3 has 11 amino acids. Trimming pared 4 bases from V and 6 bases from J, leaving 8 bases between. From germline, CDR1 is SGHTS and CDR2 YDEGEE. CDR3 in amino acids: CASSQTSEQYF. In DNA form, the CDR3 reads TGTGCCAGCAGCCAGACTAGCGAGCAGTACTTC.

The V call is TRBV6-2 or TRBV6-3, the J call TRBJ2-7; 12 nucleotides agree with TRBD2. CDR3 length equals 15 residues. CDR1 is MNHEY and CDR2 is SVGEGT in the germline V gene. After removal of 2 bases from V and 6 bases from J, the junction contained 5 bases not matched to a gene. CDR3 region: CASSYPTSGSGEQYF. CDR3 sequence (DNA): TGTGCCAGCAGTTACCCGACTAGCGGGAGTGGCGAGCAGTACTTC.

The V call is TRBV30, the J call TRBJ1-1; maybe TRBD1 (6 bases). Germline V lookup: CDR1 GTSNPN, CDR2 SVGIG (reference sequence). Trimming removed 0 bases at V and 4 bases at J, with 18 bases between. The CDR3 runs 16 residues. For the CDR3, the DNA is TGTGCCTGGAGTGTAGACAGGCGGCCTGGAGGCACTGAAGCTTTCTTT. It yields the protein CAWSVDRRPGGTEAFF.

The chain uses TRBV21-1 and TRBJ1-4; the table's D call, TRBD1, was not checked against the DNA. TRBV21-1 is given as a pseudogene. The CDR3 covers 12 residues. The CDR3 nucleotides read TGTGCCAGCAGCGGGCAGAATGAAAAACTGTTTTTT. Protein product: CASSGQNEKLFF.

This clone was found once. Here the CDR3 reads CASSQPRQGTYEQYF. The CDR3 DNA follows: TGTGCCAGCAGCCAACCCAGACAGGGCACCTACGAGCAGTACTTC. The chain uses TRBV3-1 (or the pseudogene TRBV3-2) and TRBJ2-7; 7 nucleotides match TRBD1. The CDR3 is 15 amino acids. The germline CDR1 and CDR2 sequences are LGHDT and YNNKEL (reference sequence). V trimming: 2 bases; J trimming: 2 bases; junction bases outside the gene matches: 6.

This clone was picked up a small number of times. The chain links TRBV3-1 (or the pseudogene TRBV3-2) to TRBJ1-2, with unresolved D. The CDR3 runs to 13 residues. CDR1 is LGHDT and CDR2 is YNNKEL in the germline V gene (reference sequence). V was cut by 0 bases and J by 11 bases, with 13 bases left in between. The CDR3: CASSQETSSGYTF. The CDR3 bases are TGTGCCAGCAGCCAAGAAACATCCAGTGGTTACACCTTC.

The chain uses TRBV6-5 and TRBJ1-1; 9 nucleotides line up with TRBD1. The germline CDR1 and CDR2 sequences are MNHEY and SVGAGI. The V gene end was trimmed by 10 bases and the J gene end by 4 bases; junction bases not matched to a gene: 7. The CDR3 consists of 13 residues. For the CDR3, the DNA is TGTGCCACCTCGACAGGGGGAACCACTGAAGCTTTCTTT. Encoded protein: CATSTGGTTEAFF.

This rearrangement joins TRBV12-5 to TRBJ1-2; no clear D. CDR1 is LGHNT and CDR2 is FRNRAP in the germline V gene. CDR3 length equals 14 residues. The V gene lost 0 bases and the J gene lost 7 bases, with 12 bases spanning the gap. CDR3 sequence: CASGLVDGVSGYTF. CDR3 sequence (DNA): TGTGCTAGTGGTTTGGTAGACGGGGTATCTGGCTACACCTTC.

The V gene is TRBV5-1, the J gene TRBJ2-5; no firm D call. V was clipped by 3 bases and J by 1 base, with 7 bases between them. The CDR3 runs 13 residues. Germline CDR1 and CDR2: SGHRS and YFSETQ. The CDR3 DNA follows: TGCGCCAGCAGCTCGCAGGTCCAAGAGACCCAGTACTTC. Encoded protein: CASSSQVQETQYF.

This rearrangement joins TRBV3-1 (or the pseudogene TRBV3-2) to TRBJ1-1; tentatively, D is TRBD1 (5 bases). The CDR3 runs to 16 residues. From germline, CDR1 is LGHDT and CDR2 YNNKEL (reference sequence). Trimming removed 1 base from V and 1 base from J, with 13 bases in between. CDR3 in DNA: TGTGCCAGCAGCCAAGGTGCGGCGGGGGGGAACACTGAAGCTTTCTTT. Translation gives CASSQGAAGGNTEAFF.

This clone was seen just once. This chain links TRBV7-2 with TRBJ2-1; TRBD2 matches 12 bases. CDR3 length equals 15 residues. The V segment lost 2 bases and the J segment 7 bases; nucleotides outside the gene matches: 3. Germline values: CDR1 SGHTA, CDR2 FQGNSA. CDR3 residues: CASSLLTSGRNEQFF. CDR3 coding DNA: TGTGCCAGCAGCTTATTGACTAGCGGGAGAAATGAGCAGTTCTTC.

The chain employs TRBV5-6 and TRBJ2-3; D is perhaps TRBD2 (6 bases). There are 17 residues in the CDR3. The germline V and J ends were trimmed by 3 bases and 2 bases, with 19 bases remaining between them. The V gene's germline CDR1 is SGHDT and CDR2 YYEEEE. CDR3 residues: CASSSGVRLSVTDTQYF. CDR3 coding DNA: TGTGCCAGCAGCTCGGGGGTGAGGCTATCCGTCACAGATACGCAGTATTTT.

The V call is TRBV7-9, the J call TRBJ1-4, with TRBD1 identical over 9 bases. The ends lost 6 bases at V and 6 bases at J; junction bases unmatched: 5. Per germline, CDR1 SEHNR and CDR2 FQNEAQ (reference sequence). The CDR3 has 14 amino acids. The CDR3 loop reads CASSTGQGYEKLFF. Here the CDR3 DNA reads TGTGCCAGCAGTACGGGACAGGGTTATGAAAAACTGTTTTTT.

The chain combines TRBV28 with TRBJ2-1; D gene uncertain. V was shortened by 2 bases and J by 2 bases, with 13 bases between the two germline ends. CDR3 size: 16 residues. Germline V gene lookup returns CDR1 MDHEN and CDR2 SYDVKM. The DNA for the CDR3 is TGTGCCAGCAGTTTACGTGTCGGTTTTCCCTACAATGAGCAGTTCTTC. This gives the protein CASSLRVGFPYNEQFF.